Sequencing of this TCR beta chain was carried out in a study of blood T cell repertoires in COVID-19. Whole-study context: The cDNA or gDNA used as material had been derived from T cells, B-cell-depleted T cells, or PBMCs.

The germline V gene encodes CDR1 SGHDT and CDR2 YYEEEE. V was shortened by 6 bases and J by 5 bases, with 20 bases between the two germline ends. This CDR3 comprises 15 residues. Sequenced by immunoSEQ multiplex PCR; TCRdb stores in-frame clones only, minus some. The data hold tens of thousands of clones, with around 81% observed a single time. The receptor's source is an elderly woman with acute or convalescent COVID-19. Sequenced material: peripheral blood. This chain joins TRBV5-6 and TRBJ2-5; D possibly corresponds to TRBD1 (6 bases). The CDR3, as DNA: TGTGCCAGCACCAAACGGACACTAAGGGGGGAGACCCAGTACTTC. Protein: CASTKRTLRGETQYF.